The clone carrying this T cell receptor (beta chain) was seen once. This sample is part of a study of patients and donors after allogeneic stem cell transplantation. From the RT-PCR reads, TCRdb called clonotypes with MiXCR, one entry per CDR3 protein. The data hold approximately 170,000 distinct CDR3 sequences, with roughly 31% observed a single time. The V gene lost 4 bases and the J gene lost 5 bases, with 9 bases spanning the gap. Germline V gene data show CDR1 as LGHNA and CDR2 as YSLEER. The CDR3 covers 13 residues. The sample consisted of blood, either unsorted or a sorted T cell fraction (not recorded which). This receptor was taken from a human donor who was either an allogeneic HSCT recipient or a stem cell or donor lymphocyte infusion donor (not recorded which). It is not recorded whose cells these are; they may come from a transplant donor. The gene calls are TRBV4-3 and TRBJ2-1; D call uncertain. The CDR3 DNA follows: TGCGCCAGCAGCCGAAACGACCACAATGAGCAGTTCTTC. It translates to CASSRNDHNEQFF.